The clone carrying this TCR beta chain was detected ten times or more. Antigen: not known. TCR alpha and beta CDR3 regions were amplified from RNA using iRepertoire nested multiplex PCR. For one-step reverse transcription and amplification, 100-400 ng of tissue mRNA or PBMC total RNA was used. TCRdb passed the multiplex PCR reads through MiXCR, listing each CDR3 protein once. There are more than 90,000 distinct CDR3 sequences in the sample; around 37% occur only once, and less than 45% lies in the top ten. These data are taken from a study of glioma-infiltrating T cells. Regarding the study as a whole: Above-expected tissue-blood divergence occurred in all gliomas, most in low-grade ones. Tissue and blood shared very few CDR3 sequences.

The germline V and J ends were trimmed by 4 bases and 2 bases, with 13 bases remaining between them. This CDR3 is 15 amino acids long. Germline CDR1 reads MGHRA; CDR2 reads YSYEKL. Sequencing used glioma tissue, nonneoplastic brain tissue, or PBMCs (not recorded which). The rearrangement links TRBV4-1 to TRBJ2-3, with D tentatively TRBD2 (7 bases). The receptor was derived from a human donor with low-grade glioma or glioblastoma, undergoing nonglioma brain surgery, or in good health (not recorded which). CDR3: CASSPRAGHTDTQYF. The CDR3 DNA reads as TGCGCCAGCAGCCCCCGAGCGGGACACACAGATACGCAGTATTTT.